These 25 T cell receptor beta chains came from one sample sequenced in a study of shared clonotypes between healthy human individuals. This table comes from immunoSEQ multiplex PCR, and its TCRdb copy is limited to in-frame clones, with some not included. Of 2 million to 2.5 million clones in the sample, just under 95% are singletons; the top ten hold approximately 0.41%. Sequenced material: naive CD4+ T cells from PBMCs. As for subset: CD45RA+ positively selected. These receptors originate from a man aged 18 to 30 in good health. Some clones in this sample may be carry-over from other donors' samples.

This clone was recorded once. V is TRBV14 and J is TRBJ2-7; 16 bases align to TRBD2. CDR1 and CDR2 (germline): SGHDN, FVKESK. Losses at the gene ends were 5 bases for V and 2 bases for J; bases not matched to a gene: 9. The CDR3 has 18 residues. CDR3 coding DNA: TGTGCCAGCAGCAAGGGACTAGCGGGAGGGGTAAACACCTACGAGCAGTACTTC. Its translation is CASSKGLAGGVNTYEQYF.

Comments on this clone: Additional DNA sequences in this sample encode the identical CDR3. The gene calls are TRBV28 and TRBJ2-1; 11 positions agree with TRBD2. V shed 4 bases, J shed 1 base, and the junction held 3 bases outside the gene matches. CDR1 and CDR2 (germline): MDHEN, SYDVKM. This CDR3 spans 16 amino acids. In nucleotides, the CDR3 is TGTGCCAGCAGTTCGCGACTAGCGGGATCCTACAATGAGCAGTTCTTC. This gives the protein CASSSRLAGSYNEQFF.

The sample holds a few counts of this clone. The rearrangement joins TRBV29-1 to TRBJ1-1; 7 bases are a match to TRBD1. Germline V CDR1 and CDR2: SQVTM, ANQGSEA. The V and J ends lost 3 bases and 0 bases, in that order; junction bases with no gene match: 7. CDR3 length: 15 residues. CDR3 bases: TGCAGCGTTGATCTGGGACAGATTATGAACACTGAAGCTTTCTTT. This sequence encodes CSVDLGQIMNTEAFF.

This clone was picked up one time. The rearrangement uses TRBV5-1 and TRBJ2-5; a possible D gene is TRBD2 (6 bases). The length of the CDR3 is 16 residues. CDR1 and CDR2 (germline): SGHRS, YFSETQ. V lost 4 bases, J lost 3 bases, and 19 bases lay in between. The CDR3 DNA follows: TGCGCCAGCAGCCCGGGCGCCGGGACTGTCGAAGAGACCCAGTACTTC. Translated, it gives CASSPGAGTVEETQYF.

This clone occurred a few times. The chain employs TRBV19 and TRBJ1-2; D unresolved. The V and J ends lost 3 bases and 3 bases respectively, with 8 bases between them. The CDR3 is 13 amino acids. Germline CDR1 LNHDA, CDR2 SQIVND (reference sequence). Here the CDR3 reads CASSMWSDYGYTF. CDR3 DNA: TGTGCCAGTAGTATGTGGAGTGACTATGGCTACACCTTC.

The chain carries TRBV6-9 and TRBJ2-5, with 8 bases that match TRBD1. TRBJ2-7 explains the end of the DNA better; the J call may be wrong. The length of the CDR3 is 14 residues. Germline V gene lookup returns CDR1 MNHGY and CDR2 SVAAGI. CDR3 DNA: TGTGCCACCGTTCCCGGGACAGGAGCCTACGAGCAGTACTTC. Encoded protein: CATVPGTGAYEQYF.

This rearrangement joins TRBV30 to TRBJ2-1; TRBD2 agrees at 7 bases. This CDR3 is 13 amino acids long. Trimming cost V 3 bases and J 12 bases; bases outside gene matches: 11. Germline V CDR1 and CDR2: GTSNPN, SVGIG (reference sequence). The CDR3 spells CAWRVTAGLAQFF. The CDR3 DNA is TGTGCCTGGAGGGTAACAGCGGGGTTAGCGCAGTTCTTC.

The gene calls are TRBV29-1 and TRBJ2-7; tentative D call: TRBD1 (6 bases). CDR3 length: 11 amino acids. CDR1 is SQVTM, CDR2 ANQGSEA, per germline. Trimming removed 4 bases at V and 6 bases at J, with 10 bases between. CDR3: CSVVRGIEQYF. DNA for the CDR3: TGCAGCGTTGTGAGGGGGATCGAGCAGTACTTC.

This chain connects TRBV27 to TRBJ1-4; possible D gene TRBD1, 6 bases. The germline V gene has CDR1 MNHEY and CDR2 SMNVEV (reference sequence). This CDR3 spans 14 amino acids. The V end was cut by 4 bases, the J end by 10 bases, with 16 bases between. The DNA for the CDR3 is TGTGCCAGCAGTTCAGGGGTTCCTTGGGGAAAACTGTTTTTT. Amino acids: CASSSGVPWGKLFF.

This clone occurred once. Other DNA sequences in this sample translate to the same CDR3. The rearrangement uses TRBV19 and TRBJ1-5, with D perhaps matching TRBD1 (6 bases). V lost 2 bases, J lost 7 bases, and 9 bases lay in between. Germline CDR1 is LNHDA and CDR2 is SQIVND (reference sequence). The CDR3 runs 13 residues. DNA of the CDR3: TGTGCCAGTAGTATAAACAGGGACCAGCCCCAGCATTTT. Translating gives CASSINRDQPQHF.

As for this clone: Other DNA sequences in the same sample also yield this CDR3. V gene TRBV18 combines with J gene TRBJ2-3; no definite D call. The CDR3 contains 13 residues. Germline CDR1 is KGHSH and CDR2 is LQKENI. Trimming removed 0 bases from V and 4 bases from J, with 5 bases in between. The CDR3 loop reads CASSPPSADTQYF. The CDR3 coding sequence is TGTGCCAGCTCACCACCTTCGGCAGATACGCAGTATTTT. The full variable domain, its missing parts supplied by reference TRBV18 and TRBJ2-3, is NAGVMQNPRHLVRRRGQEARLRCSPMKGHSHVYWYRQLPEEGLKFMVYLQKENIIDESGMPKERFSAEFPKEGPSILRIQQVVRGDSAAYFCASSPPSADTQYFGPGTRLTVL.

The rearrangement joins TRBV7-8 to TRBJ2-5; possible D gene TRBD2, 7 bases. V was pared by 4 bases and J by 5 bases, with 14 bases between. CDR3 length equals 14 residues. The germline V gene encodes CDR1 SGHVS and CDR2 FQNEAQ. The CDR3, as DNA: TGTGCCAGCAGCTCCTACGGGGGGCTGGAGACCCAGTACTTC. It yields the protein CASSSYGGLETQYF.

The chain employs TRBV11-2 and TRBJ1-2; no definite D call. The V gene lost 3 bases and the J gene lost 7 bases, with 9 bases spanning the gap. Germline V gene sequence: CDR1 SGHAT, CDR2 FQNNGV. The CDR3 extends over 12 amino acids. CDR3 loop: CASSFRVCGYTF. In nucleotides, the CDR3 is TGTGCCAGCAGCTTCCGGGTATGTGGCTACACCTTC.

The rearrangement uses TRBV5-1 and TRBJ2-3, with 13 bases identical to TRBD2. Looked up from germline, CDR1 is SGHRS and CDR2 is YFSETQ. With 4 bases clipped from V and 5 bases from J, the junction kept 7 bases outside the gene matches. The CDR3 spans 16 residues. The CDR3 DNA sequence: TGCGCCAGCAGCGTGGGACTAGCGGGAATAGGAGATACGCAGTATTTT. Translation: CASSVGLAGIGDTQYF. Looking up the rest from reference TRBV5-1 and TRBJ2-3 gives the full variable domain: KAGVTQTPRYLIKTRGQQVTLSCSPISGHRSVSWYQQTPGQGLQFLFEYFSETQRNKGNFPGRFSGRQFSNSRSEMNVSTLELGDSALYLCASSVGLAGIGDTQYFGPGTRLTVL.

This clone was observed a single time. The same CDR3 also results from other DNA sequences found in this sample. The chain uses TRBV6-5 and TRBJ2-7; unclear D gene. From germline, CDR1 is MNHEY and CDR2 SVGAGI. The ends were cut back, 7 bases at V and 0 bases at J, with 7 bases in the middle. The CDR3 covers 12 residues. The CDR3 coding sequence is TGTGCCAGCACTGACCGCTCCTACGAGCAGTACTTC. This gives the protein CASTDRSYEQYF.

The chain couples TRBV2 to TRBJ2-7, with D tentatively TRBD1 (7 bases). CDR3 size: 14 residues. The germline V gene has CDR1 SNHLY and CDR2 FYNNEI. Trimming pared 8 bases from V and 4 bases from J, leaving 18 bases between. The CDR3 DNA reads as TGTGCCAGCTCGGGGGTAGGGGGCAGGTACGAGCAGTACTTC. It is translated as CASSGVGGRYEQYF.

This chain's CDR3 is CASSYYDRKNTEAFF. The CDR3 bases are TGTGCCAGCAGTTATTACGACAGGAAGAACACTGAAGCTTTCTTT. The chain recombines TRBV6-6 with TRBJ1-1; D is perhaps TRBD1 (6 bases). The CDR3 runs 15 residues. The germline V gene has CDR1 MNHNY and CDR2 SVGAGI (reference sequence). V gave up 3 bases and J gave up 1 base, with 12 bases separating them.

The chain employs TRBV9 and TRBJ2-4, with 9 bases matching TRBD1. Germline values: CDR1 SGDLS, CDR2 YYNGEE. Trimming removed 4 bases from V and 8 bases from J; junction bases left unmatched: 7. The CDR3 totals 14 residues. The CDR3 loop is CASSSTTGGYIQYF. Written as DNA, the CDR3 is TGTGCCAGCAGCTCCACGACAGGGGGGTACATTCAGTACTTC.

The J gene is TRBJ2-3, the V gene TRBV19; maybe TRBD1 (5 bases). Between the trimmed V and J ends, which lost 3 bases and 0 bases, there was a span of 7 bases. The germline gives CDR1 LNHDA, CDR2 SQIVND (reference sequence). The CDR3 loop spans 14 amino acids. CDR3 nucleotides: TGTGCCAGTAGTATTGGGGCGAGCACAGATACGCAGTATTTT. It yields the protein CASSIGASTDTQYF.

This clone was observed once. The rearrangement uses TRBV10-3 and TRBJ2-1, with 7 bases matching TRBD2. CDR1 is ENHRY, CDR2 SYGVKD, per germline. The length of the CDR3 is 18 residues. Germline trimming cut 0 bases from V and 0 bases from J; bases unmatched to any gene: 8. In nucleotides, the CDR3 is TGTGCCATCAGTGAGTCAGGCCAGCGGGGTGACTCCTACAATGAGCAGTTCTTC. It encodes CAISESGQRGDSYNEQFF.

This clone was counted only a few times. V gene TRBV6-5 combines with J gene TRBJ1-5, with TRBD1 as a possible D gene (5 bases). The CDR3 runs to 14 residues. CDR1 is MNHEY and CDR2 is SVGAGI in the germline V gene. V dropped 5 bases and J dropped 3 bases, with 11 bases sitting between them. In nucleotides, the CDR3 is TGTGCCAGCAGTCCGGGGCGCCCCAATCAGCCCCAGCATTTT. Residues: CASSPGRPNQPQHF.

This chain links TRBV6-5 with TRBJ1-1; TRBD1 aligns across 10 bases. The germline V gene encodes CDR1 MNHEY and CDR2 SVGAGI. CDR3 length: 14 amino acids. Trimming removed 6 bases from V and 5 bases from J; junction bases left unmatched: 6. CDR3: CASRRQGAITEAFF. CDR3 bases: TGTGCCAGCAGACGACAGGGGGCGATTACTGAAGCTTTCTTT.

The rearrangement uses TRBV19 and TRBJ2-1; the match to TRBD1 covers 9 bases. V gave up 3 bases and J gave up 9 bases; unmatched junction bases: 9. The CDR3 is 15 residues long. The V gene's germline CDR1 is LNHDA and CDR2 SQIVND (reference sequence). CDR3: CASSIRRTGVGEQFF. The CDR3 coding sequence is TGTGCCAGTAGTATCCGTCGGACAGGGGTTGGTGAGCAGTTCTTC. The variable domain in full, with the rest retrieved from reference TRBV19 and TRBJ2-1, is DGGITQSPKYLFRKEGQNVTLSCEQNLNHDAMYWYRQDPGQGLRLIYYSQIVNDFQKGDIAEGYSVSREKKESFPLTVTSAQKNPTAFYLCASSIRRTGVGEQFFGPGTRLTVL.

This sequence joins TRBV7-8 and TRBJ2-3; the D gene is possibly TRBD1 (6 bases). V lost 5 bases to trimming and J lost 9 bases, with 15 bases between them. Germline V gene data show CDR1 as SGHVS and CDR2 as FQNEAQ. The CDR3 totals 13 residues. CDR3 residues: CASSPTQGTTQYF. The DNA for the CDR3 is TGTGCCAGCAGCCCGACACAGGGTACCACGCAGTATTTT.

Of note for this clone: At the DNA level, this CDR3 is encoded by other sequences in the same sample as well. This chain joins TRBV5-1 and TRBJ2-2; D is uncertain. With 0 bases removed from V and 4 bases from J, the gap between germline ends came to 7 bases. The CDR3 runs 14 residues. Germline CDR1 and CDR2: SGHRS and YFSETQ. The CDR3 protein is CASSLGGPTGELFF. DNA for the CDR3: TGCGCCAGCAGCTTGGGGGGTCCCACCGGGGAGCTGTTTTTT.